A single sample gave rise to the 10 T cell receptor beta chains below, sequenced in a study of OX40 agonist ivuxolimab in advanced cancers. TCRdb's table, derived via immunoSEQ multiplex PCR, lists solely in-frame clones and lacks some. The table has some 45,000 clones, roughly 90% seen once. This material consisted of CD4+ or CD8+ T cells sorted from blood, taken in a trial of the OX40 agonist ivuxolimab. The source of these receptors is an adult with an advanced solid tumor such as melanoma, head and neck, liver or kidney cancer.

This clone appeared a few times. The CDR3 spells CASSPTRGEGMNTEAFF. In DNA, the CDR3 is TGTGCCAGCAGCCCCACACGGGGAGAGGGCATGAACACTGAAGCTTTCTTT. The rearrangement uses TRBV13 and TRBJ1-1; D call uncertain. With 5 bases removed from V and 0 bases from J, the gap between germline ends came to 19 bases. CDR1 is PRHDT and CDR2 is FYEKMQ in the germline V gene (reference sequence). The length of the CDR3 is 17 residues. Together with reference TRBV13 and TRBJ1-1, the CDR3 gives the full variable domain: AAGVIQSPRHLIKEKRETATLKCYPIPRHDTVYWYQQGPGQDPQFLISFYEKMQSDKGSIPDRFSAQQFSDYHSELNMSSLELGDSALYFCASSPTRGEGMNTEAFFGQGTRLTVV.

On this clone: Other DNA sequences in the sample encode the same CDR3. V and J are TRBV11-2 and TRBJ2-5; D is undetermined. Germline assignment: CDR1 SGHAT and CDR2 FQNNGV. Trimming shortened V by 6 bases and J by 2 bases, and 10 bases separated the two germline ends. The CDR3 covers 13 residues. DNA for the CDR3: TGTGCCAGCAGTCGACTGGCGCAAGAGACCCAGTACTTC. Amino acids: CASSRLAQETQYF.

In DNA, the CDR3 is TGTGCCAGCAGTGATGGGGGAGGGAGGGCCGAGCAGTACTTC. Amino acid sequence: CASSDGGGRAEQYF. The chain uses TRBV6-1 and TRBJ2-7; 7 nucleotides match TRBD2. The germline V gene has CDR1 MNHNS and CDR2 SASEGT. With V trimmed by 3 bases and J by 6 bases, 8 bases remained unmatched. The CDR3 spans 14 residues.

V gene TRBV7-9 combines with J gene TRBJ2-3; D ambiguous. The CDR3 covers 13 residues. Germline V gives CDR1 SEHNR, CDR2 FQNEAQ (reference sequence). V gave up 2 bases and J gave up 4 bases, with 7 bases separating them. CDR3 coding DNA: TGTGCCAGCAGCTTATCCGTGGCAGATACGCAGTATTTT. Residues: CASSLSVADTQYF.

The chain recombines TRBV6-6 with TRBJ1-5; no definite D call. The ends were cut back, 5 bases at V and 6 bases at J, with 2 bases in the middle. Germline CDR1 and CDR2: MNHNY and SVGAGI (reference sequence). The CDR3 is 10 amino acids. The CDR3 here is CASSPQPQHF. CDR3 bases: TGTGCCAGCAGTCCTCAGCCCCAGCATTTT.

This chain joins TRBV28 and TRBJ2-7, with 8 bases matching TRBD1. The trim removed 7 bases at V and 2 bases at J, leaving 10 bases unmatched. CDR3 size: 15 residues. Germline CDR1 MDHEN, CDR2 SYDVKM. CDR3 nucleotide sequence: TGTGCCAGCACCGCCGGGACAGGAGCAACCTACGAGCAGTACTTC. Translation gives CASTAGTGATYEQYF.

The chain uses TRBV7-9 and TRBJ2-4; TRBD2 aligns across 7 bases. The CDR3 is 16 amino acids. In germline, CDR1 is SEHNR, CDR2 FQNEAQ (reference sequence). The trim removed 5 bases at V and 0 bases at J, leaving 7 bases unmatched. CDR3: CASSPSGTQAKNIQYF. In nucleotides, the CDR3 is TGTGCCAGCAGCCCGAGCGGGACTCAAGCCAAAAACATTCAGTACTTC.

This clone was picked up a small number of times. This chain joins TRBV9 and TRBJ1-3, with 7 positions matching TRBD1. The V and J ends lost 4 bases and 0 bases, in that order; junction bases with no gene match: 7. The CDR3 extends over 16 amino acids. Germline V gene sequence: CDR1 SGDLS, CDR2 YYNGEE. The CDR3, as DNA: TGTGCCAGCAGCCTTTTCCCAGGGGGCTCTGGAAACACCATATATTTT. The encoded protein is CASSLFPGGSGNTIYF.

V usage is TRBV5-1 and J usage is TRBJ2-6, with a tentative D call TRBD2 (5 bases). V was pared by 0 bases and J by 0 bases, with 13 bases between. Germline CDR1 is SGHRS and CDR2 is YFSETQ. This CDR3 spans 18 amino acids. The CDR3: CASSLGPSSLSGANVLTF. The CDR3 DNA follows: TGCGCCAGCAGCTTGGGTCCTAGCTCGCTCTCTGGGGCCAACGTCCTGACTTTC.

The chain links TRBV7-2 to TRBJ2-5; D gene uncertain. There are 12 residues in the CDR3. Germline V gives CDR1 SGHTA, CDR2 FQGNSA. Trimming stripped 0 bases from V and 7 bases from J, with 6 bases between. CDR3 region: CASSLAQRTQYF. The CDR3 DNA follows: TGTGCCAGCAGCTTAGCTCAGCGGACCCAGTACTTC. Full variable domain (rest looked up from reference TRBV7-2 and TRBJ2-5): GAGVSQSPSNKVTEKGKDVELRCDPISGHTALYWYRQSLGQGLEFLIYFQGNSAPDKSGLPSDRFSAERTGGSVSTLTIQRTQQEDSAVYLCASSLAQRTQYFGPGTRLLVL.